Listed below are T cell receptor beta chains from one sample, sequenced in a study of cytomegalovirus exposure and HLA in healthy donors. The repertoire was sequenced with immunoSEQ multiplex PCR; TCRdb's copy has only in-frame clones and lacks some. The sample contains about 94,000 clones, approximately 7.1% of which appear only once. Sequenced input: PBMCs. These receptors were obtained from a man between 50 and 59 years old in good health and CMV-seronegative. The CDR3 runs from the conserved cysteine through the conserved F or W. The D gene is left open where the match is weak. Size is omitted from some rows. Given values are once, few, many or a class for expanded clones.

V	size	J	D	DNA	CDR3
TRBV2	few	TRBJ2-4	.	TGTGCCAGCAGGGACAGCCCCGTGGCAAACATTCAGTACTTC	CASRDSPVANIQYF
TRBV7-7	.	TRBJ2-3	TRBD1	TGTGCTAGCAGCGGTGGGACAGGGATCACAGATACGCAGTATTTT	CASSGGTGITDTQYF
TRBV21-1	.	TRBJ1-5	.	TGTGCCAGCAGCAAGCCCTACAGGGGGCATGGCAATCAGCCCCAGCATTTT	CASSKPYRGHGNQPQHF
TRBV11-2	.	TRBJ1-1	.	TGTGCCAGCAGCTTTGGCAGGCTGAACACTGAAGCTTTCTTT	CASSFGRLNTEAFF
TRBV5-4	few	TRBJ2-6	.	TGTGCCAGCAGCTTGGGACAGAGCTCTGGGGCCAACGTCCTGACTTTC	CASSLGQSSGANVLTF
TRBV7-9	.	TRBJ1-3	TRBD1	TGTGCCAGCAGCCGGGACAGCTCTGGAAACACCATATATTTT	CASSRDSSGNTIYF
TRBV28	few	TRBJ1-6	.	TGTGCCAGCAGCAGGGTAAATTCACCCCCCCACTTT	CASSRVNSPPHF
TRBV5-1	few	TRBJ2-1	.	TGCGCCAGCAGCTTAGGTGGGGGGGCCCCCAATGAGCAGTTCTTC	CASSLGGGAPNEQFF
TRBV4-2	.	TRBJ2-1	.	TGTGCCAGCAGCCGGGTGGGAGGTTTCGAGACTTACAATGAGCAGTTCTTC	CASSRVGGFETYNEQFF
TRBV5-5	.	TRBJ1-5	.	TGTGCCAGCAGCTTGGCCAAGGACAGACTTAGCAATCAGCCCCAGCATTTT	CASSLAKDRLSNQPQHF